The present T cell receptor (beta chain) was sequenced within a study of blood T cell repertoires in COVID-19. The wider study: The origin of the acute and convalescent COVID-19 samples was the United States, Italy and Spain.

Per the original methods: Amplified reference gene primers provided the basis for estimating nucleated cell counts. Sequencing was performed with immunoSEQ multiplex PCR; in TCRdb, only in-frame clones are kept and a portion is missing. V and J calls and clone size are copied from that table; D and trimming were computed from the DNA. The data contain 110,000 or so clones, 85% to 90% of them singletons. The length of the CDR3 is 15 residues. Germline V gene sequence: CDR1 MDHEN, CDR2 SYDVKM. V was pared by 3 bases and J by 2 bases, with 13 bases between. The sequencing sample was made of peripheral blood. The sequence was obtained from a human donor with acute or convalescent COVID-19. The donor label of this sample is uncertain. The chain recombines TRBV28 with TRBJ1-2; possible D gene TRBD1, 6 bases. The CDR3 DNA sequence: TGTGCCAGCAGTTTGGGGCAGGGGTTGAACTATGGCTACACCTTC. Translated, it gives CASSLGQGLNYGYTF.